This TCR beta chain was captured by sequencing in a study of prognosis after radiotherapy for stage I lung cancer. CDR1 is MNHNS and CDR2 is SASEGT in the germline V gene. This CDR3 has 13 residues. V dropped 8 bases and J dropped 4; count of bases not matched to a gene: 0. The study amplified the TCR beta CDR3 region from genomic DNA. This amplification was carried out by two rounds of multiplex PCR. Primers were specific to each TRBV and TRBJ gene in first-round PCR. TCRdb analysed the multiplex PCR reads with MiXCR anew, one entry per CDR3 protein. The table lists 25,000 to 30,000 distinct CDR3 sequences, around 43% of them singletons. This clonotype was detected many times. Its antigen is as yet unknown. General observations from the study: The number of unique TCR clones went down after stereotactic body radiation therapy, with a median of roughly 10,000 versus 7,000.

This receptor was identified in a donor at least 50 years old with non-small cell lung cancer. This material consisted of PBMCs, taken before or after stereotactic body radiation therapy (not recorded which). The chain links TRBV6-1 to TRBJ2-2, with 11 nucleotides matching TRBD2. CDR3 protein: CASGTSGTGELFF. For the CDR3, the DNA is TGTGCCAGCGGGACTAGCGGCACCGGGGAGCTGTTTTTT.